A selection of T cell receptor beta chains follows, all from one sample in a study of shared clonotypes between healthy human individuals. Sequenced by immunoSEQ multiplex PCR; TCRdb stores in-frame clones only, minus some. The sample carries around 510,000 clones, roughly 79% recorded once. Source material: PBMCs. Receptors were obtained from a woman in her forties in good health. Some clones in this sample may be carry-over from other donors' samples. Both conserved end residues are part of each CDR3. D genes are given only for firm matches.

j_call v_call d_call cdr3_aa
TRBJ2-1 TRBV7-9 - CASSLFGKEQFF
TRBJ1-1 TRBV18 - CASSSGSSGDTEAFF
TRBJ2-2 TRBV9 - CASSVGSPWATGELFF
TRBJ2-2 TRBV29-1 - CSVDGVTGELFF
TRBJ2-5 TRBV19 - CASSIDRRSETQYF
TRBJ1-1 TRBV5-6 - CASSLWMGTEAFF
TRBJ2-1 TRBV29-1 - CSVARVAYNEQFF
TRBJ2-1 TRBV14 - CASSPLAQSYNEQFF
TRBJ2-7 TRBV28 TRBD1 CASRDRTSSYEQYF
TRBJ1-1 TRBV4-1 - CASSQVELNTEAFF
TRBJ2-5 TRBV6-1 - CASSEEDGPHETQYF
TRBJ1-4 TRBV4-2 TRBD1 CASSQEQGATNEKLFF
TRBJ1-3 TRBV30 TRBD1 CAWSVGQGRGNTIYF
TRBJ2-2 TRBV7-2 TRBD2 CASSLRGLAGGFGELFF
TRBJ2-7 TRBV19 - CASKAQLSSYEQYF
TRBJ1-1 TRBV7-2 - CASSQQSGAEAFF
TRBJ2-2 TRBV18 TRBD2 CASSLTSGTTGELFF
TRBJ2-3 TRBV18 - CASSLLTDTQYF
TRBJ2-1 TRBV9 - CASSDRDHPYNEQFF
TRBJ1-4 TRBV4-1 - CASSQEDLLLLNEKLFF
TRBJ2-5 TRBV28 - CASSLKRLAETQYF
TRBJ2-7 TRBV7-2 TRBD2 CASSFKAGDEQYF
TRBJ2-7 TRBV7-9 TRBD1 CASSSTGDGGYEQYF
TRBJ2-7 TRBV6-1 - CASSAVPVLSYEQYF
TRBJ1-2 TRBV5-5 TRBD1 CASSTRTGGEYGYTF
TRBJ2-1 TRBV19 - CASSISYNEQFF
TRBJ1-5 TRBV6-1 - CATSGMGGNQPQHF
TRBJ2-1 TRBV7-8 - CASSLLRELGRNEQFF
TRBJ1-4 TRBV5-4 - CASSTGQRSTNEKLFF
TRBJ2-1 TRBV9 TRBD2 CASSVAQLAGGASEQFF
TRBJ2-1 TRBV7-2 - CASSSGWRGNEQFF
TRBJ1-1 TRBV28 - CASGRGGTEAFF
TRBJ2-2 TRBV9 - CASSGTANTGELFF
TRBJ2-2 TRBV2 - CASSVNGIGELFF
TRBJ2-7 TRBV29-1 TRBD1 CSVEALTGEATYEQYF
TRBJ2-6 TRBV6-6 - CASSYVTSSGANVLTF
TRBJ1-5 TRBV5-1 TRBD1 CASSPGQTNQPQHF
TRBJ2-1 TRBV7-2 TRBD2 CASSLALAGAREQFF
TRBJ1-5 TRBV5-8 - CASSLTSNQPQHF
TRBJ1-1 TRBV10-3 TRBD1 CATSGTEGIHTEAFF
TRBJ1-1 TRBV28 - CASSFPGGGTEAFF
TRBJ1-1 TRBV11-2 - CASSLMWNTEAFF
TRBJ1-2 TRBV28 - CASRPREGKIFYGYTF
TRBJ2-7 TRBV25-1 TRBD1 CASSEGTGVFEQYF
TRBJ2-7 TRBV7-8 TRBD2 CASSFELASYEQYF
TRBJ1-1 TRBV29-1 - CSAQGMRDTEAFF
TRBJ2-2 TRBV6-1 - CASSALNTGELFF
TRBJ2-7 TRBV30 - CAWSVTQEQYF
TRBJ2-7 TRBV9 TRBD2 CASSVGSGVSSYEQYF
TRBJ2-7 TRBV18 - CASSPTGYEQYF
TRBJ2-3 TRBV5-1 - CASRSEGRTDTQYF
TRBJ2-1 TRBV6-5 TRBD2 CASSRTSSNEQFF